Following are 22 T cell receptor beta chains from one sample sequenced in a study of blood T cells in healthy people across ages (dated by TCRdb to between 2014 and 2016). The library came from 5' RACE. The sequencing machine was an Illumina HiSeq 2500. A second PCR of about 6 to 11 cycles was run with a J-beta primer mix and a sample-barcoded 5' primer. TCRdb trimmed the raw reads at Q25, called clones with MiXCR and kept productive beta chains. Rows merge per CDR3 protein into single entries with the most common DNA and genes. Counted in this sample were roughly 1,300,000 distinct CDR3 sequences; roughly 64% of them appeared once. Together, the top ten hold over 5.5% of the sample. The sequenced sample was blood. All receptors come from a man between 18 and 29 years old in good health.

The table lists this clonotype with a few counts. The chain is built from TRBV4-1 and TRBJ1-2; D unclear. This CDR3 region has 15 residues. Deletions cut 3 bases from V and 4 bases from J, with 15 bases between. Germline values: CDR1 MGHRA, CDR2 YSYEKL. The CDR3 DNA reads as TGCGCCAGCAGCCACCGAAACCTCAATTCCTATGGCTACACCTTC. Its protein is CASSHRNLNSYGYTF.

The chain uses TRBV3-1 and TRBJ1-2; unclear D gene. This CDR3 spans 14 amino acids. Trimming pared 4 bases from V and 8 bases from J, leaving 17 bases between. Germline assignment: CDR1 LGHDT and CDR2 YNNKEL (reference sequence). The CDR3 protein is CASSPTRSDKGYTF. CDR3 DNA: TGTGCCAGCAGCCCAACAAGGAGCGATAAGGGCTACACCTTC.

V usage is TRBV12-3 or TRBV12-4 and J usage is TRBJ1-2, with D unclear. The CDR3 totals 12 residues. V shed 5 bases and J shed 4 bases, with 8 bases lying between them. CDR3 DNA sequence: TGTGCCAGCAGTCCCCAGCGCTATGGCTACACCTTC. Residues: CASSPQRYGYTF.

For the CDR3, the DNA is TGTGCCAGCAGCCCTCCCGGGACAGGGGGCTACAATGAGCAGTTCTTC. It codes for CASSPPGTGGYNEQFF. This rearrangement joins TRBV21-1 to TRBJ2-1; TRBD1 is the table's D call, not checked against the DNA. TRBV21-1 is an annotated pseudogene. This CDR3 is built from 16 residues.

The chain has TRBV29-1 and TRBJ2-5; 7 positions agree with TRBD1. The J call may be in error: the DNA end matches TRBJ2-7 better. Germline CDR1 is SQVTM and CDR2 is ANQGSEA. The CDR3 extends over 12 amino acids. CDR3: CSVNRGTYEQYF. DNA of the CDR3: TGCAGCGTTAACAGGGGAACCTACGAGCAGTACTTC.

Only a few counts were recorded for this clonotype. This chain connects TRBV5-1 to TRBJ2-1; possible D gene TRBD2, 5 bases. The V gene's germline CDR1 is SGHRS and CDR2 YFSETQ. The CDR3 is 15 amino acids. The V and J ends lost 0 bases and 2 bases respectively, with 9 bases between them. CDR3 sequence: CASSLGDYPYNEQFF. In DNA form, the CDR3 reads TGCGCCAGCAGCTTGGGTGACTACCCCTACAATGAGCAGTTCTTC.

Only a few counts were recorded for this clonotype. V and J are TRBV7-9 and TRBJ2-5; 9 nucleotides agree with TRBD1. Germline CDR1 is SEHNR and CDR2 is FQNEAQ (reference sequence). The ends lost 5 bases at V and 5 bases at J; junction bases unmatched: 15. The CDR3 consists of 17 residues. DNA for the CDR3: TGTGCCAGCAGCCCGAGACGCAACAGGGGGCGGACGGAGACCCAGTACTTC. Protein sequence: CASSPRRNRGRTETQYF.

The J gene is TRBJ2-1, the V gene TRBV4-2, with TRBD1 identical over 8 bases. Trimming took 4 bases from V and 6 from J; bases not matched to a gene: 5. CDR1 is LGHNA and CDR2 is YNFKEQ in the germline V gene. This CDR3 is built from 14 residues. CDR3 in amino acids: CASSPRTGGNEQFF. The CDR3 bases are TGTGCCAGCAGCCCCCGTACAGGGGGCAATGAGCAGTTCTTC.

The DNA for the CDR3 is TGTGCCAGCAGTTCCCACACCCGTGACAGATACACTGAAGCTTTCTTT. Translating gives CASSSHTRDRYTEAFF. The chain uses TRBV12-3 or TRBV12-4 and TRBJ1-1, with a tentative D call TRBD1 (5 bases). The CDR3 is 16 amino acids. V was clipped by 4 bases and J by 3 bases, with 18 bases between them.

The chain carries TRBV6-2 or TRBV6-3 and TRBJ1-5, with 7 bases that match TRBD1. V lost 8 bases and J lost 7; bases outside the gene matches: 8. The CDR3 covers 13 residues. CDR1 MNHEY and CDR2 SVGEGT come from the germline V gene. CDR3 nucleotides: TGTGCCAGCGGCAGGGGGGCCTCGCAGCCCCAGCATTTT. This translates into CASGRGASQPQHF.

The chain combines TRBV4-3 with TRBJ2-3; D not resolved. Germline CDR1 reads LGHNA; CDR2 reads YSLEER. V shed 1 base and J shed 6 bases, with 11 bases lying between them. CDR3 length equals 14 residues. The CDR3: CASSQGRNSDTQYF. The CDR3 DNA is TGCGCCAGCAGCCAAGGAAGGAATAGTGATACGCAGTATTTT.

This sequence joins TRBV6-2 or TRBV6-3 and TRBJ1-2; D is uncertain. This CDR3 comprises 13 residues. Looked up from germline, CDR1 is MNHEY and CDR2 is SVGEGT. Trimming cost V 8 bases and J 3 bases, with 13 bases left between them. The CDR3 DNA reads as TGTGCCAGCGGCGAGTGGTTGGACTATGGCTACACCTTC. Translating it yields CASGEWLDYGYTF.

For the CDR3, the DNA is TGTGCCAGCAGCTTACCAGGGACAGAAAGCTCCTATAATTCACCCCTCCACTTT. This codes for CASSLPGTESSYNSPLHF. J is TRBJ1-6 and V is TRBV7-8; 7 bases match TRBD1. This CDR3 has 18 residues. Germline V CDR1 and CDR2: SGHVS, FQNEAQ. With V trimmed by 2 bases and J by 0 bases, 7 bases remained unmatched.

The chain carries TRBV4-3 and TRBJ2-3; D unclear. Germline-derived CDR1 and CDR2 are LGHNA and YSLEER. Between the trimmed V and J ends, which lost 4 bases and 10 bases, there was a span of 18 bases. The CDR3 sequence is 14 residues long. The CDR3 DNA reads as TGCGCCAGCAGCCCATTAGGGATGAATGGGGCGCAGTATTTT. Its translation is CASSPLGMNGAQYF.

This clonotype was recorded a few times. The chain links TRBV7-9 to TRBJ1-2; the D gene is possibly TRBD1 (5 bases). The germline CDR1 and CDR2 sequences are SEHNR and FQNEAQ (reference sequence). The CDR3 totals 14 residues. V was shortened by 6 bases and J by 6 bases, with 17 bases between the two germline ends. CDR3 coding DNA: TGTGCCAGCAGTCCCCCACTCAGGGATGATGGCTACACCTTC. It is translated as CASSPPLRDDGYTF.

The genes are TRBV20-1 and TRBJ2-4; 9 bases are shared with TRBD1. The CDR3 totals 14 residues. Trimming removed 4 bases from V and 3 bases from J; junction bases left unmatched: 4. The V gene's germline CDR1 is DFQATT and CDR2 SNEGSKA (reference sequence). CDR3 nucleotide sequence: TGCAGTGCTACACGACAGGGGGGCAAAAACATTCAGTACTTC. This gives the protein CSATRQGGKNIQYF.

The chain joins TRBV24-1 to TRBJ2-7, with D unresolved. The V gene lost 4 bases and the J gene lost 1 base, with 7 bases spanning the gap. The CDR3 runs 13 residues. The germline V gene has CDR1 KGHDR and CDR2 SFDVKD. CDR3: CATSEPLSYEQYF. The CDR3 region has the DNA TGTGCCACCAGTGAGCCCCTATCCTACGAGCAGTACTTC.

The gene calls are TRBV20-1 and TRBJ1-1, with D perhaps matching TRBD1 (6 bases). V was clipped by 3 bases and J by 2 bases, with 13 bases between them. CDR3 length equals 14 residues. In germline, CDR1 is DFQATT, CDR2 SNEGSKA (reference sequence). The CDR3 DNA reads as TGCAGTGCTAGCCGTGGGGGCGGAAACACTGAAGCTTTCTTT. It yields the protein CSASRGGGNTEAFF.

V is TRBV27 and J is TRBJ2-3; TRBD2 might be the D (5 bases). Germline V gene lookup returns CDR1 MNHEY and CDR2 SMNVEV (reference sequence). CDR3 length: 17 amino acids. The V end was cut by 3 bases, the J end by 0 bases, with 16 bases between. The CDR3 loop is CASSLLKPRTSTDTQYF. CDR3 nucleotides: TGTGCCAGCAGTTTGTTGAAACCGAGGACTAGCACAGATACGCAGTATTTT.

The chain joins TRBV21-1 to TRBJ1-5; the table's D call, TRBD1, was not checked against the DNA. TRBV21-1 is listed as a pseudogene. The CDR3 length is 16 residues. The CDR3 region is CASSNSQGDSNQPQHF. DNA of the CDR3: TGTGCCAGCAGCAATTCTCAGGGGGATAGCAATCAGCCCCAGCATTTT.

The chain joins TRBV5-1 to TRBJ2-2, with D tentatively TRBD1 or TRBD2 (5 bases each). Trimming shortened V by 3 bases and J by 4 bases, and 10 bases separated the two germline ends. This CDR3 contains 14 residues. The germline gives CDR1 SGHRS, CDR2 YFSETQ. The CDR3 bases are TGCGCCAGCAGCTCGGGGCCGATCACCGGGGAGCTGTTTTTT. Residues: CASSSGPITGELFF.

The V call is TRBV5-1, the J call TRBJ2-1, with D possibly matching TRBD1 (5 bases). Looked up from germline, CDR1 is SGHRS and CDR2 is YFSETQ. The CDR3 totals 15 residues. Trimming took off 2 bases at V and 8 bases at J, with 17 bases between the two ends. The CDR3 DNA sequence: TGCGCCAGCAGCTTTACTACAGGCCCACGGGATGAGCAGTTCTTC. Its protein is CASSFTTGPRDEQFF.